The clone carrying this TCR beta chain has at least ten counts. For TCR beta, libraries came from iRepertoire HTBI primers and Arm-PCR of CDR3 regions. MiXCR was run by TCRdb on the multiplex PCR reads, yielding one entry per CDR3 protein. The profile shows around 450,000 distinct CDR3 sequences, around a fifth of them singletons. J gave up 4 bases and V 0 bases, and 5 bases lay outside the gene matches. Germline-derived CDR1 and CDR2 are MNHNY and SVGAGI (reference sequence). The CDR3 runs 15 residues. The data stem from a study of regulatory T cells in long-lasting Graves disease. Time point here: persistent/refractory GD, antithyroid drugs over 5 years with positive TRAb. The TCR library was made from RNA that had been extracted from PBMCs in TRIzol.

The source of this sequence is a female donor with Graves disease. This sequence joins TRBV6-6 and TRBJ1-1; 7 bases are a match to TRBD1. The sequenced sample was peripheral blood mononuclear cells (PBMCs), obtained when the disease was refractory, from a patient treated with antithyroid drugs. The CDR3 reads CASSYSEGARTEAFF. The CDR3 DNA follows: TGTGCCAGCAGTTACTCGGAGGGGGCGCGCACTGAAGCTTTCTTT.